This TCR beta chain was sequenced for a study of T cells after yellow fever vaccination. Whole-study context: Each low-cell-number fraction was prepared by means of SMART-Seq v4 Ultra Low Input. Study findings and constraints: Secondary responses were weaker yet peaked faster, day 5 versus 15.

Trimming cost V 3 bases and J 2 bases, with 9 bases left between them. The germline CDR1 and CDR2 sequences are LGHNA and YSLEER. The CDR3 is 14 residues long. For TCR, cDNA came from 5'RACE template switching, which added a universal primer site and UMIs. TCRdb processed the 5' RACE reads anew with MiXCR; each CDR3 protein has one entry. The top ten hold under 30% of the sample, which has 65,000 to 90,000 distinct CDR3 sequences, roughly 14% seen once. The TCR comes from a man between 18 and 35 years old who received the YFV17D yellow fever vaccine. Sequenced here: CD8+ T cells not binding an NS4B(214-222) dextramer, sorted from PBMCs, sampled 21 days after the first yellow fever vaccination. This chain connects TRBV4-3 to TRBJ2-3; D gene unclear. CDR3 loop: CASSHGYSTDTQYF. The CDR3 DNA reads as TGCGCCAGCAGCCATGGCTACTCCACAGATACGCAGTATTTT.